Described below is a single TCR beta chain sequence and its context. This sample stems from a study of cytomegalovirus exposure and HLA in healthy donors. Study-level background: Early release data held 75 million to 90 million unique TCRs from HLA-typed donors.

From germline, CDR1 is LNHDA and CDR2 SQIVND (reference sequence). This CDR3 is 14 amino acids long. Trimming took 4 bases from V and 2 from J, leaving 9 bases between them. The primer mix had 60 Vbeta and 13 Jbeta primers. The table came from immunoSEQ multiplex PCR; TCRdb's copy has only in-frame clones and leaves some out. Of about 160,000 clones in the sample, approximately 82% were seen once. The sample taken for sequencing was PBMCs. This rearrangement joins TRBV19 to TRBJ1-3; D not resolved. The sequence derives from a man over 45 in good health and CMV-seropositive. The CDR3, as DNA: TGTGCCAGTAGTAAGGCTGAGGCTGGAAACACCATATATTTT. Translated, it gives CASSKAEAGNTIYF.